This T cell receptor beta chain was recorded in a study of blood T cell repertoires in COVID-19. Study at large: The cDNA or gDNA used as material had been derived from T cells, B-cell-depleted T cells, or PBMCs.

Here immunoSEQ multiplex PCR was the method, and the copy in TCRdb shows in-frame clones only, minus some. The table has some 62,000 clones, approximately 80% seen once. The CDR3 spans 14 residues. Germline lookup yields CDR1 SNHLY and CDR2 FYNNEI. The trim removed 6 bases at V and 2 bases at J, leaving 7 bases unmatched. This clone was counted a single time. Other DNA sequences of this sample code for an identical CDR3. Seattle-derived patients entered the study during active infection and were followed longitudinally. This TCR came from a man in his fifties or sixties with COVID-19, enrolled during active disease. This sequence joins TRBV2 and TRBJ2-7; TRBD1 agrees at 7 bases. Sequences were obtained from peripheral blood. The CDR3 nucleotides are TGTGCCAGCAGGGCAGGGCAGGGGGCCTACGAGCAGTACTTC. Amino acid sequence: CASRAGQGAYEQYF.